Presented here are 9 T cell receptor beta chains from one specimen sequenced in a study of T cell changes during pregnancy in multiple sclerosis. The data were produced by immunoSEQ multiplex PCR, yet TCRdb's version contains in-frame clones alone and is incomplete. The top ten hold around 0.51% of the sample, which has over 35,000 clones, 89% seen once. This sample comprised CD4+ T cells from peripheral blood mononuclear cells, obtained in the first trimester of pregnancy. Source of these receptors: a female donor with multiple sclerosis, enrolled in a pregnancy study.

This clone was found once. This chain connects TRBV20-1 to TRBJ2-3; D possibly corresponds to TRBD2 (5 bases). The CDR3 runs 11 residues. The V end was cut by 7 bases, the J end by 4 bases, with 9 bases between. CDR1 and CDR2 (germline): DFQATT, SNEGSKA (reference sequence). The CDR3 protein is CSGGGPDTQYF. In DNA form, the CDR3 reads TGCAGTGGCGGAGGCCCAGATACGCAGTATTTT.

This chain connects TRBV6-5 to TRBJ1-2; 8 bases fit TRBD1. The CDR3 covers 14 residues. Trimming removed 5 bases from V and 4 bases from J; junction bases left unmatched: 6. Germline loops: CDR1 MNHEY, CDR2 SVGAGI. For the CDR3, the DNA is TGTGCCAGCAGTATCAGGGGGCGGCTCTATGGCTACACCTTC. Amino acid sequence: CASSIRGRLYGYTF.

This chain links TRBV5-4 with TRBJ2-5, with TRBD2 identical over 7 bases. Losses at the gene ends were 0 bases for V and 0 bases for J; bases not matched to a gene: 2. The CDR3 totals 15 residues. Germline CDR1 and CDR2: SGHNT and YYREEE (reference sequence). For the CDR3, the DNA is TGTGCCAGCAGCTTGGAAGCGGGGTACCAAGAGACCCAGTACTTC. It codes for CASSLEAGYQETQYF.

This chain uses TRBV25-1 with TRBJ2-1, with 14 bases fitting TRBD2. CDR3 length equals 17 residues. Germline lookup yields CDR1 MGHDK and CDR2 SYGVNS. The J segment lost 8 bases and the V segment lost 0 bases, leaving 6 bases of the junction unmatched. This CDR3 is CASSEYGGTSGRDEQFF. The CDR3 nucleotides are TGTGCCAGCAGTGAATATGGGGGGACTAGCGGGAGAGATGAGCAGTTCTTC.

The CDR3 coding sequence is TGTGCCAGCAGCTTTGGGAGGAACAATGAGCAGTTCTTC. Its translation is CASSFGRNNEQFF. This chain joins TRBV5-4 and TRBJ2-1; perhaps TRBD2 as D (6 bases). The CDR3 runs 13 residues. With 2 bases removed from V and 5 bases from J, the gap between germline ends came to 8 bases. The V gene's germline CDR1 is SGHNT and CDR2 YYREEE (reference sequence).

The V call is TRBV7-9, the J call TRBJ2-7, with a weak D call TRBD2 (6 bases). This CDR3 comprises 16 residues. Germline V gene lookup returns CDR1 SEHNR and CDR2 FQNEAQ (reference sequence). V lost 6 bases to trimming and J lost 0 bases, with 18 bases between them. For the CDR3, the DNA is TGTGCCAGCAGTTTCTCGGGAGCGAAGAGCTCCTACGAGCAGTACTTC. This sequence encodes CASSFSGAKSSYEQYF.

The rearrangement links TRBV4-3 to TRBJ2-2; D uncertain. Trimming took 0 bases from V and 4 from J, leaving 12 bases between them. Germline CDR1 reads LGHNA; CDR2 reads YSLEER. The CDR3 runs 16 residues. In DNA form, the CDR3 reads TGCGCCAGCAGCCAAGAAGGTCCGAGGATCACCGGGGAGCTGTTTTTT. It translates to CASSQEGPRITGELFF.

V and J are TRBV19 and TRBJ1-1; TRBD1 is a possible D gene (5 bases). Germline assignment: CDR1 LNHDA and CDR2 SQIVND (reference sequence). V lost 4 bases, J lost 4 bases, and 10 bases lay in between. This CDR3 has 13 residues. The CDR3 region has the DNA TGTGCCAGTAGTAAACAGGAAATCACTGAAGCTTTCTTT. This encodes CASSKQEITEAFF.

The chain couples TRBV5-8 to TRBJ1-5, with D possibly TRBD1 on 6 matching bases. The CDR3 sequence is 15 residues long. The V end lost 2 bases, the J end lost 7 bases, and 16 bases lay between the germline ends. Germline assignment: CDR1 SGHTS and CDR2 YDEGEE. CDR3: CASSLYTGSLQPQHF. Written as DNA, the CDR3 is TGTGCCAGCAGCTTATATACAGGGTCTCTCCAGCCCCAGCATTTT. The full variable domain, rest sourced from reference TRBV5-8 and TRBJ1-5, is EAGVTQSPTHLIKTRGQQATLRCSPISGHTSVYWYQQALGLGLQFLLWYDEGEERNRGNFPPRFSGRQFPNYSSELNVNALELEDSALYLCASSLYTGSLQPQHFGDGTRLSIL.